Below, 26 T cell receptor beta chains from the same sample are listed, as sequenced in a study of identical twins' blood T cells. TCRdb ran MiXCR on the 5' RACE reads and lists one entry per CDR3 protein. The repertoire holds fewer than 450,000 distinct CDR3 sequences, with about 28% as singletons. Sequencing was carried out using PBMCs. Receptors were obtained from a woman aged 18-49 years in good health.

This clonotype was seen at least ten times. This sequence joins TRBV20-1 and TRBJ1-1; D is unclear. The CDR3 has 13 residues. V gave up 5 bases and J gave up 7 bases, with 17 bases separating them. Germline V gene data show CDR1 as DFQATT and CDR2 as SNEGSKA (reference sequence). CDR3 region: CSAPILFGGEAFF. The CDR3, as DNA: TGCAGTGCTCCCATCTTATTCGGAGGTGAAGCTTTCTTT.

J is TRBJ1-5 and V is TRBV3-1, with TRBD1 as a possible D gene (5 bases). CDR1 and CDR2 (germline): LGHDT, YNNKEL (reference sequence). This CDR3 is 16 amino acids long. The V gene lost 2 bases and the J gene lost 4 bases, with 15 bases spanning the gap. The CDR3, as DNA: TGTGCCAGCAGCCAACACCCTACTCAGGGAAATCAGCCCCAGCATTTT. Residues: CASSQHPTQGNQPQHF.

Comment on this clonotype: The junction and the germline gene differ at one end; a read error may be behind it. The chain combines TRBV4-2 with TRBJ1-5; no reliable D call. This CDR3 has 15 amino acids. Germline loops: CDR1 LGHNA, CDR2 YNFKEQ. CDR3 bases: TGTGCCAGCATCCAAGGTACCGATAGCAATCAGCCCCAGCATTTT. It codes for CASIQGTDSNQPQHF.

The chain is built from TRBV2 and TRBJ1-5, with D possibly being TRBD1 (5 bases). Germline CDR1 and CDR2: SNHLY and FYNNEI. The V gene lost 3 bases and the J gene lost 2 bases, with 14 bases spanning the gap. The CDR3 has 16 residues. Here the CDR3 DNA reads TGTGCCAGCAGTGATCCAGGGAGTGGGGGCAATCAGCCCCAGCATTTT. This translates into CASSDPGSGGNQPQHF.

The chain links TRBV5-5 to TRBJ2-7, with TRBD1 identical over 7 bases. The germline gives CDR1 SGHKS, CDR2 YYEKEE (reference sequence). The CDR3 runs 16 residues. V lost 3 bases, J lost 3 bases, and 12 bases stayed unmatched. The DNA for the CDR3 is TGTGCCAGCAGCTCTCTGGTACAGGGGAATCGCTACGAGCAGTACTTC. This translates into CASSSLVQGNRYEQYF.

This clonotype was counted between two and nine times. CDR3 coding DNA: TGTGCCAGCAGCTTAGTGGACAGGGTTGAAGCTTTCTTT. It codes for CASSLVDRVEAFF. The J gene is TRBJ1-1, the V gene TRBV7-2, with TRBD1 matching over 8 bases. Trimming took 1 base from V and 7 from J; bases not matched to a gene: 2. Germline values: CDR1 SGHTA, CDR2 FQGNSA. The CDR3 length is 13 residues.

In the case of this clonotype: Germline and junction disagree at one end, which may indicate a read error. This chain connects TRBV7-9 to TRBJ1-1; D is possibly TRBD1 (5 bases). The CDR3 consists of 16 residues. In germline, CDR1 is SEHNR, CDR2 FQNEAQ (reference sequence). The CDR3 is CASSLAVGAMNTKAFF. In DNA, the CDR3 is TGTGCCAGCAGCTTGGCCGTTGGGGCTATGAACACTAAAGCTTTCTTT.

Note on this clonotype: This clone may be a read error of a much larger clone one base away. The chain joins TRBV29-1 to TRBJ2-2; D might be TRBD2 (5 bases). CDR3 length: 14 residues. Germline assignment: CDR1 SQVTM and CDR2 ANQGSEA. CDR3 in amino acids: CSVDGLRNTGKLFF. The DNA of the CDR3 is TGCAGCGTGGATGGCCTAAGGAACACCGGGAAGCTGTTTTTT.

This clonotype occurred a few times. The chain is built from TRBV9 and TRBJ1-3, with D possibly TRBD1 on 5 matching bases. Trimming removed 0 bases from V and 6 bases from J, with 13 bases in between. There are 15 residues in the CDR3. Germline assignment: CDR1 SGDLS and CDR2 YYNGEE. CDR3: CASSVEATGPNTIYF. The CDR3 DNA is TGTGCCAGCAGCGTAGAGGCCACAGGCCCAAACACCATATATTTT. Full variable domain (missing parts from reference TRBV9 and TRBJ1-3): DSGVTQTPKHLITATGQRVTLRCSPRSGDLSVYWYQQSLDQGLQFLIQYYNGEERAKGNILERFSAQQFPDLHSELNLSSLELGDSALYFCASSVEATGPNTIYFGEGSWLTVV.

This clonotype was counted a few times. The chain recombines TRBV20-1 with TRBJ1-6; D might be TRBD1 (5 bases). The CDR3 has 15 residues. Germline V lookup: CDR1 DFQATT, CDR2 SNEGSKA (reference sequence). With 0 bases removed from V and 3 bases from J, the gap between germline ends came to 9 bases. In DNA form, the CDR3 reads TGCAGTGCTAGAGATAAGACAGTCTATAATTCACCCCTCCACTTT. Residues: CSARDKTVYNSPLHF.

As concerns this clonotype: An end of the junction differs from the germline gene, which may be a read error. This rearrangement joins TRBV5-1 to TRBJ2-1, with TRBD2 matching over 7 bases. This CDR3 region has 15 residues. Germline lookup yields CDR1 SGHRS and CDR2 YFSETQ. CDR3 sequence (DNA): TGCGCCAACAGCTTAGCTAGCGGAGATTACAATGAGCAGTTCTTC. The encoded protein is CANSLASGDYNEQFF.

The table lists this clonotype with a count of one. One junction end disagrees with the germline gene, perhaps due to a read error. The genes are TRBV28 and TRBJ1-1, with D hard to call. Germline CDR1 MDHEN, CDR2 SYDVKM. This CDR3 contains 12 residues. In DNA form, the CDR3 reads TGTACCAGCAGTGGGGAAGGGACTGAAGCTTTCTTT. This translates into CTSSGEGTEAFF.

This clonotype has ten or more counts. The chain carries TRBV5-1 and TRBJ1-1; D gene uncertain. Trimming shortened V by 2 bases and J by 5 bases, and 10 bases separated the two germline ends. This CDR3 comprises 13 residues. Looked up from germline, CDR1 is SGHRS and CDR2 is YFSETQ. In DNA form, the CDR3 reads TGCGCCAGCAGCTTCTTGCGAGGAACTGAAGCTTTCTTT. Translated: CASSFLRGTEAFF.

The gene calls are TRBV30 and TRBJ1-1; maybe TRBD1 (5 bases). Trimming took off 7 bases at V and 5 bases at J, with 17 bases between the two ends. Germline CDR1 is GTSNPN and CDR2 is SVGIG (reference sequence). This CDR3 comprises 13 residues. Written as DNA, the CDR3 is TGTGCCTCCCTGGGGACGGGGGGGACTGAAGCTTTCTTT. It yields the protein CASLGTGGTEAFF.

This clonotype was detected once. The rearrangement links TRBV27 to TRBJ1-1; no clear D gene. The CDR3 runs to 15 residues. CDR1 and CDR2 (germline): MNHEY, SMNVEV (reference sequence). V lost 3 bases and J 3 bases, leaving 14 bases between the germline ends. CDR3 protein: CASSFSSRWDTEAFF. The CDR3 nucleotides read TGTGCCAGCAGTTTCTCCTCCCGGTGGGACACTGAAGCTTTCTTT.

This clonotype was recorded only once. This rearrangement joins TRBV11-2 to TRBJ2-2, with TRBD1 matching 11 bases. J gave up 7 bases and V 4 bases, and 2 bases lay outside the gene matches. Germline assignment: CDR1 SGHAT and CDR2 FQNNGV. CDR3 length equals 14 residues. CDR3 bases: TGTGCCAGCAGCTCGGGACAGGGGGGCGGGGAGCTGTTTTTT. Protein: CASSSGQGGGELFF.

This clonotype has only a few counts. This rearrangement joins TRBV5-1 to TRBJ1-2, with 8 bases fitting TRBD1. Looked up from germline, CDR1 is SGHRS and CDR2 is YFSETQ. This CDR3 spans 15 amino acids. The V gene end was trimmed by 4 bases and the J gene end by 5 bases; junction bases not matched to a gene: 10. As DNA, the CDR3 is TGCGCCAGCAGCCCAACGGGACAGGTTGGGTATGGCTACACCTTC. Its translation is CASSPTGQVGYGYTF. The variable domain in full, completed from reference TRBV5-1 and TRBJ1-2, reads KAGVTQTPRYLIKTRGQQVTLSCSPISGHRSVSWYQQTPGQGLQFLFEYFSETQRNKGNFPGRFSGRQFSNSRSEMNVSTLELGDSALYLCASSPTGQVGYGYTFGSGTRLTVV.

The genes are TRBV5-1 and TRBJ1-1; 7 positions match TRBD1. V shed 3 bases, J shed 2 bases, and the junction held 7 bases outside the gene matches. The V gene's germline CDR1 is SGHRS and CDR2 YFSETQ. The CDR3 loop spans 15 amino acids. The CDR3: CASSSDNRGNTEAFF. CDR3 nucleotides: TGCGCCAGCAGCTCGGATAACAGGGGAAACACTGAAGCTTTCTTT.

This clonotype was observed at least ten times. The CDR3: CASSLDLEKLFF. Here the CDR3 DNA reads TGCGCCAGCAGCTTGGATCTTGAAAAACTGTTTTTT. The rearrangement links TRBV5-1 to TRBJ1-4; D is unclear. V was shortened by 0 bases and J by 7 bases, with 4 bases between the two germline ends. The CDR3 spans 12 residues. Germline V lookup: CDR1 SGHRS, CDR2 YFSETQ. The complete variable domain, with remaining parts taken from reference TRBV5-1 and TRBJ1-4, reads KAGVTQTPRYLIKTRGQQVTLSCSPISGHRSVSWYQQTPGQGLQFLFEYFSETQRNKGNFPGRFSGRQFSNSRSEMNVSTLELGDSALYLCASSLDLEKLFFGSGTQLSVL.

As to this clonotype: A much more abundant neighbour one base away suggests this may be a read error. The V gene is TRBV29-1, the J gene TRBJ1-5; D gene unclear. CDR1 and CDR2 (germline): SQVTM, ANQGSEA. The CDR3 length is 13 residues. The CDR3 DNA follows: TGCATCGTTATAGGGCAGAAGGGCCAGCCCCAGCATTTT. Its protein product is CIVIGQKGQPQHF.

This clonotype was found a few times. CDR3 sequence reads: CASSPSSFSSSYEQYF. DNA for the CDR3: TGTGCCAGCAGCCCGAGTAGCTTTTCGAGCTCCTACGAGCAGTACTTC. The chain carries TRBV3-1 and TRBJ2-7, with D unclear. Trimming took off 4 bases at V and 0 bases at J, with 16 bases between the two ends. The germline V gene encodes CDR1 LGHDT and CDR2 YNNKEL (reference sequence). The CDR3 spans 16 residues.

This clonotype was seen only a few times. J is TRBJ1-4 and V is TRBV18, with TRBD1 as a possible D gene (5 bases). Germline V lookup: CDR1 KGHSH, CDR2 LQKENI. V was clipped by 4 bases and J by 5 bases, with 8 bases between them. This CDR3 contains 13 residues. CDR3 nucleotides: TGTGCCAGCTCACGGGCAGGGAATGAAAAACTGTTTTTT. This sequence encodes CASSRAGNEKLFF.

This clonotype was detected a few times. The V and J genes are TRBV5-1 and TRBJ2-3; 8 bases are shared with TRBD1. Germline CDR1 reads SGHRS; CDR2 reads YFSETQ. Unmatched junction bases numbered 7, after V lost 4 bases and J lost 6 bases. The CDR3 contains 14 residues. The CDR3 DNA reads as TGCGCCAGCAGCAAGGACAGGGCGGAGGATACGCAGTATTTT. Its protein is CASSKDRAEDTQYF.

As concerns this clonotype: A much larger clone lies a single base off, so this may be a read error. The V call is TRBV15, the J call TRBJ2-7, with D perhaps TRBD1 (5 bases). The CDR3 has 13 amino acids. Germline V gene lookup returns CDR1 LNHNV and CDR2 YYDKDF (reference sequence). The CDR3 loop is CATSHGQTYEQHF. The CDR3, as DNA: TGTGCCACCAGCCATGGACAAACCTACGAGCAGCACTTC.

This clonotype was found a few times. This sequence joins TRBV3-1 and TRBJ1-1, with TRBD1 as a possible D gene (5 bases). The CDR3 is 15 residues long. Germline loops: CDR1 LGHDT, CDR2 YNNKEL (reference sequence). V was shortened by 4 bases and J by 4 bases, with 16 bases between the two germline ends. This chain's CDR3 is CASSRPGVGGTEAFF. The CDR3 nucleotides read TGTGCCAGCAGCCGCCCGGGGGTCGGTGGCACTGAAGCTTTCTTT. The whole variable domain, filled in from reference TRBV3-1 and TRBJ1-1, reads DTAVSQTPKYLVTQMGNDKSIKCEQNLGHDTMYWYKQDSKKFLKIMFSYNNKELIINETVPNRFSPKSPDKAHLNLHINSLELGDSAVYFCASSRPGVGGTEAFFGQGTRLTVV.

In its sample, this clonotype was seen a few times. The chain carries TRBV5-1 and TRBJ2-3; 9 bases align to TRBD1. This CDR3 is built from 14 residues. The ends lost 4 bases at V and 3 bases at J; junction bases unmatched: 3. CDR1 and CDR2 (germline): SGHRS, YFSETQ. CDR3 sequence (DNA): TGCGCCAGCAGCGTTGACAGGGGGACAGATACGCAGTATTTT. Translating gives CASSVDRGTDTQYF.